This TCR beta chain was obtained from a study of CD8 T cells in Susac syndrome. The CDR3 runs 16 residues. V was cut by 0 bases and J by 7 bases, with 19 bases left in between. From germline, CDR1 is DFQATT and CDR2 SNEGSKA (reference sequence). RNA amounts of about 0.5 to 1 ug underwent reverse transcription with random hexamers. The TCR beta CDR3 was amplified by immunoSEQ multiplex PCR across 54 Vbeta, 13 Jbeta. A single record per CDR3 protein comes from TCRdb applying MiXCR to the immunoSEQ multiplex PCR reads. The repertoire holds roughly 88,000 distinct CDR3 sequences, with approximately 96% as singletons. The study sequenced TCR beta in blood CD8+ and CD4+ T cells. Both CD4+ and CD8+ T cells were negatively isolated, and TEMRA cells underwent FACS enrichment.

Specimen: CD8+ T cells from PBMCs. The receptor was isolated from a human donor with Susac syndrome. The V and J genes are TRBV20-1 and TRBJ2-1; a possible D gene is TRBD2 (5 bases). This chain's CDR3 is CSARDSRTFGRNEQFF. As DNA, the CDR3 is TGCAGTGCTAGAGATTCGAGGACTTTTGGAAGGAATGAGCAGTTCTTC.